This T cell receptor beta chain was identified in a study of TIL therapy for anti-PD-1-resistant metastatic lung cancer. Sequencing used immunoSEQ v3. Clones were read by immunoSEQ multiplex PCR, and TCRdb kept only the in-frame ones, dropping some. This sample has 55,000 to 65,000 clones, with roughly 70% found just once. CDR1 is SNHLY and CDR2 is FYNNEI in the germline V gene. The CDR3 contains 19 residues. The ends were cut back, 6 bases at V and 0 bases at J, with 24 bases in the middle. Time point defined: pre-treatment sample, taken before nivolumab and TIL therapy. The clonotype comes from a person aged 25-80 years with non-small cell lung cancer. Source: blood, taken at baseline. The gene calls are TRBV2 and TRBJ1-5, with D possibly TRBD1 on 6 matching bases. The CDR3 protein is CASRTSGHTLPYSNQPQHF. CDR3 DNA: TGTGCCAGCAGAACTTCGGGACATACCCTTCCTTATAGCAATCAGCCCCAGCATTTT.